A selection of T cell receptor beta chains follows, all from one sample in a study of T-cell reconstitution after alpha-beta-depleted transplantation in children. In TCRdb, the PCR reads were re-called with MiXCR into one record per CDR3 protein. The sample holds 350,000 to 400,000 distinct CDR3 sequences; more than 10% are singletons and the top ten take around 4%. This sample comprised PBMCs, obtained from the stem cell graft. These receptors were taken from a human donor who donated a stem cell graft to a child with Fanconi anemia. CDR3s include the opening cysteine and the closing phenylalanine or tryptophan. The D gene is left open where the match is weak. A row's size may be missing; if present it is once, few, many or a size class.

cdr3_nt: TGTGCCAGCTACTCAGGCAGTCTATATAGCAATCAGCCCCAGCATTTT; cdr3_aa: CASYSGSLYSNQPQHF; clone_size: .; d_call: .; j_call: TRBJ1-5; v_call: TRBV6-5
cdr3_nt: TGCAGTGCTAGAGTTCCCGGGTCCGTCGAGCAGTACTTC; cdr3_aa: CSARVPGSVEQYF; clone_size: .; d_call: .; j_call: TRBJ2-7; v_call: TRBV20-1
cdr3_nt: TGTGCCAGCAGCTTAGAACAGGGCCACACTGAAGCTTTCTTT; cdr3_aa: CASSLEQGHTEAFF; clone_size: few; d_call: .; j_call: TRBJ1-1; v_call: TRBV11-2
cdr3_nt: TGTGCCAGCAGCTTAGGCCCCGGGACAGGGGATGGCTACACCTTC; cdr3_aa: CASSLGPGTGDGYTF; clone_size: few; d_call: TRBD1; j_call: TRBJ1-2; v_call: TRBV7-9
cdr3_nt: TGTGCCAGTAGTTACGACAGGGGCTACGAGCAGTACTTC; cdr3_aa: CASSYDRGYEQYF; clone_size: few; d_call: TRBD1; j_call: TRBJ2-7; v_call: TRBV19
cdr3_nt: TGTGCCAGCAGCTTGATGGACATTACTGGAAACACCATATATTTT; cdr3_aa: CASSLMDITGNTIYF; clone_size: few; d_call: .; j_call: TRBJ1-3; v_call: TRBV5-6
cdr3_nt: TGTGCCAGCTCATCAAACGCGGGGGGGGTAGACGAGCAGTACTTC; cdr3_aa: CASSSNAGGVDEQYF; clone_size: many; d_call: TRBD2; j_call: TRBJ2-7; v_call: TRBV18
cdr3_nt: TGCGCCAGCAGCCGGACAGGGGAGACTGAAGCTTTCTTT; cdr3_aa: CASSRTGETEAFF; clone_size: few; d_call: TRBD1; j_call: TRBJ1-1; v_call: TRBV5-1
cdr3_nt: TGTGCCAGCAGCCTGCTAGCGGGGGGAGGCTACGAGCAGTACTTC; cdr3_aa: CASSLLAGGGYEQYF; clone_size: few; d_call: TRBD2; j_call: TRBJ2-7; v_call: TRBV5-4
cdr3_nt: TGCAGTGCTAGAGACGGCGGCAGGGGGTACGAGCAGTACTTC; cdr3_aa: CSARDGGRGYEQYF; clone_size: .; d_call: TRBD1; j_call: TRBJ2-7; v_call: TRBV20-1
cdr3_nt: TGTGCCAGCAGGATGGGACAGCCAGTTGACACTGAAGCTTTCTTT; cdr3_aa: CASRMGQPVDTEAFF; clone_size: few; d_call: TRBD1; j_call: TRBJ1-1; v_call: TRBV12-3/TRBV12-4
cdr3_nt: TGTGCCAGCACCCAAGGGGGTCAACAAGAGACCCAGTACTTC; cdr3_aa: CASTQGGQQETQYF; clone_size: few; d_call: .; j_call: TRBJ2-5; v_call: TRBV7-2
cdr3_nt: TGTGCCAGCAGCTTGGGGCAGGGGGACTACAATGAGCAGTTCTTC; cdr3_aa: CASSLGQGDYNEQFF; clone_size: few; d_call: TRBD1; j_call: TRBJ2-1; v_call: TRBV5-6
cdr3_nt: TGTGCCATCAGTGAGTCAATTGAGACAGGGGAAGCTTTCTTT; cdr3_aa: CAISESIETGEAFF; clone_size: few; d_call: TRBD1; j_call: TRBJ1-1; v_call: TRBV10-3
cdr3_nt: TGTGCCAGCAGCCTCCTATCGGATAATGAGCAGTTCTTC; cdr3_aa: CASSLLSDNEQFF; clone_size: .; d_call: .; j_call: TRBJ2-1; v_call: TRBV7-8
cdr3_nt: TGTGCCAGCAGCGGTCCGGGGAGGGATACGCAGTATTTT; cdr3_aa: CASSGPGRDTQYF; clone_size: few; d_call: .; j_call: TRBJ2-3; v_call: TRBV27
cdr3_nt: TGTGCCAGCAGCGCAGCGGGACTAGCGGGGGGGCTATATTTT; cdr3_aa: CASSAAGLAGGLYF; clone_size: few; d_call: TRBD2; j_call: TRBJ2-3; v_call: TRBV9
cdr3_nt: TGTGCCAGCAGCTTGAGCGGGGGGGCAGGGGATACGCAGTATTTT; cdr3_aa: CASSLSGGAGDTQYF; clone_size: many; d_call: TRBD2; j_call: TRBJ2-3; v_call: TRBV7-2
cdr3_nt: TGCAGTGCTAGACAGGGGGCCTTGAACACTGAAGCTTTCTTT; cdr3_aa: CSARQGALNTEAFF; clone_size: .; d_call: TRBD1; j_call: TRBJ1-1; v_call: TRBV20-1
cdr3_nt: TGTGCCAGCGCCGCGGACAGGGGCACTGAAGCTTTCTTT; cdr3_aa: CASAADRGTEAFF; clone_size: few; d_call: TRBD1; j_call: TRBJ1-1; v_call: TRBV2
cdr3_nt: TGCGCCAGCAGCTTAGGCACGATTAATGAAAAACTGTTTTTT; cdr3_aa: CASSLGTINEKLFF; clone_size: .; d_call: .; j_call: TRBJ1-4; v_call: TRBV5-1
cdr3_nt: TGTGCCACCAGTGACCAGGGACGAGGGGTGGAGACCCAGTACTTC; cdr3_aa: CATSDQGRGVETQYF; clone_size: many; d_call: .; j_call: TRBJ2-5; v_call: TRBV24-1
cdr3_nt: TGTGCCAGCAGCTTAGCGACAGGGGATTATTCACCCCTCCACTTT; cdr3_aa: CASSLATGDYSPLHF; clone_size: .; d_call: TRBD1; j_call: TRBJ1-6; v_call: TRBV7-8
cdr3_nt: TGTGCCAGCAGTTCTTTACAGGGACCAGCCGGGGAGCTGTTTTTT; cdr3_aa: CASSSLQGPAGELFF; clone_size: few; d_call: .; j_call: TRBJ2-2; v_call: TRBV12-3/TRBV12-4
cdr3_nt: TGCGCCAGCAGCCAAGATTCTGTCCGGGCTACTGAAGCTTTCTTT; cdr3_aa: CASSQDSVRATEAFF; clone_size: .; d_call: .; j_call: TRBJ1-1; v_call: TRBV4-3
cdr3_nt: TGTGCCAGCAGCTTGATAGGGTCCGACGAGCAGTACTTC; cdr3_aa: CASSLIGSDEQYF; clone_size: .; d_call: .; j_call: TRBJ2-7; v_call: TRBV5-6
cdr3_nt: TGCAGTGCTCCCAAAACACTCGCCACTGAAGCTTTCTTT; cdr3_aa: CSAPKTLATEAFF; clone_size: few; d_call: .; j_call: TRBJ1-1; v_call: TRBV20-1
cdr3_nt: TGTGCCAGCAGTTCCGGACAGGAGACCTTCTATGGCTACACCTTC; cdr3_aa: CASSSGQETFYGYTF; clone_size: .; d_call: TRBD1; j_call: TRBJ1-2; v_call: TRBV7-6
cdr3_nt: TGTGCCAGCAGCCCGATGACAGGGGGTTTCGCTGAAGCTTTCTTT; cdr3_aa: CASSPMTGGFAEAFF; clone_size: .; d_call: TRBD1; j_call: TRBJ1-1; v_call: TRBV5-5
cdr3_nt: TGTGCCAGCAGACGGGACCGTAAGATCGCCTTC; cdr3_aa: CASRRDRKIAF; clone_size: many; d_call: .; j_call: TRBJ1-2; v_call: TRBV12-3/TRBV12-4
cdr3_nt: TGCAGCGTCCTATTGAGGGGGGGGATATGGACTGAAGCTTTCTTT; cdr3_aa: CSVLLRGGIWTEAFF; clone_size: .; d_call: .; j_call: TRBJ1-1; v_call: TRBV29-1
cdr3_nt: TGCGCCAGCAGCTTGGGGACAGGGGGACACTATGGCTACACCTTC; cdr3_aa: CASSLGTGGHYGYTF; clone_size: few; d_call: TRBD1; j_call: TRBJ1-2; v_call: TRBV5-1
cdr3_nt: TGCAGCATCCTAGGCGTCGCCGGTCAGCCCCAGCATTTT; cdr3_aa: CSILGVAGQPQHF; clone_size: few; d_call: .; j_call: TRBJ1-5; v_call: TRBV29-1
cdr3_nt: TGTGCCAGCAGCTTTGTAGGGGACGAGCAGTACTTC; cdr3_aa: CASSFVGDEQYF; clone_size: few; d_call: .; j_call: TRBJ2-7; v_call: TRBV7-2
cdr3_nt: TGTGCCAGCAGCTTAGCTTACTACTCCTACAATGAGCAGTTCTTC; cdr3_aa: CASSLAYYSYNEQFF; clone_size: many; d_call: .; j_call: TRBJ2-1; v_call: TRBV7-8
cdr3_nt: TGTGCCAGCAGTTTAGGAGGTACCCCTGAAGCTTTCTTT; cdr3_aa: CASSLGGTPEAFF; clone_size: .; d_call: .; j_call: TRBJ1-1; v_call: TRBV12-3/TRBV12-4
cdr3_nt: TGTGCCAGCAGCCAAGATCCCCAGGGCTACAATGAGCAGTTCTTC; cdr3_aa: CASSQDPQGYNEQFF; clone_size: many; d_call: .; j_call: TRBJ2-1; v_call: TRBV3-1
cdr3_nt: TGTGCCAGCACCCGAACCGTCACGGACAGGCGACGTTATAATTCACCCCTCCACTTT; cdr3_aa: CASTRTVTDRRRYNSPLHF; clone_size: .; d_call: .; j_call: TRBJ1-6; v_call: TRBV21-1
cdr3_nt: TGTGCCAGCAGCGCCGGCGAGTATCTTGGCTACACCTTC; cdr3_aa: CASSAGEYLGYTF; clone_size: few; d_call: .; j_call: TRBJ1-2; v_call: TRBV6-6
cdr3_nt: TGCGCCAGCAGCTTGCAAGGGGCGGGCAACACTGAAGCTTTCTTT; cdr3_aa: CASSLQGAGNTEAFF; clone_size: few; d_call: .; j_call: TRBJ1-1; v_call: TRBV5-1
cdr3_nt: TGCGCCAGCAGCTTGGACAGACTTAACTATGGCTACACCTTC; cdr3_aa: CASSLDRLNYGYTF; clone_size: many; d_call: .; j_call: TRBJ1-2; v_call: TRBV5-1
cdr3_nt: TGTGCCAGCACCGGGGTCAACAATGAGCAGTTCTTC; cdr3_aa: CASTGVNNEQFF; clone_size: many; d_call: .; j_call: TRBJ2-1; v_call: TRBV3-1
cdr3_nt: TGCGCCAGCAGTCTTGCCCGGGACAGCGGTCAAGAGACCCAGTACTTC; cdr3_aa: CASSLARDSGQETQYF; clone_size: few; d_call: TRBD1; j_call: TRBJ2-5; v_call: TRBV5-1
cdr3_nt: TGTGCCACAAACAGTCCAGCGGGGGTCTACAATGAGCAGTTCTTC; cdr3_aa: CATNSPAGVYNEQFF; clone_size: .; d_call: TRBD2; j_call: TRBJ2-1; v_call: TRBV12-3/TRBV12-4
cdr3_nt: TGCGCCAGCAGTGAGGGACGGATTAACAATGAGCAGTTCTTC; cdr3_aa: CASSEGRINNEQFF; clone_size: few; d_call: .; j_call: TRBJ2-1; v_call: TRBV10-1
cdr3_nt: TGTGCCAGCAGCTTAGATATACAGGACCTAGCTTTCTTT; cdr3_aa: CASSLDIQDLAFF; clone_size: many; d_call: .; j_call: TRBJ1-1; v_call: TRBV7-9
cdr3_nt: TGCGCCGTTCCGGGACATCATCGCACAGATACGCAGTATTTT; cdr3_aa: CAVPGHHRTDTQYF; clone_size: .; d_call: .; j_call: TRBJ2-3; v_call: TRBV10-1
cdr3_nt: TGTGCCAGCAGCCTGAGAGGGGGGAATAAGGCTGAAGCTTTCTTT; cdr3_aa: CASSLRGGNKAEAFF; clone_size: few; d_call: .; j_call: TRBJ1-1; v_call: TRBV4-2
cdr3_nt: TGCAGCGTCCTTACAGGGGAAGGAAGCTACACCTTC; cdr3_aa: CSVLTGEGSYTF; clone_size: many; d_call: TRBD1; j_call: TRBJ1-2; v_call: TRBV29-1
cdr3_nt: TGTGCCAGCAGCCCTGCGCGAGGCACCGGGGAGCTGTTTTTT; cdr3_aa: CASSPARGTGELFF; clone_size: .; d_call: .; j_call: TRBJ2-2; v_call: TRBV7-6
cdr3_nt: TGTGCCAGCGGACCGGGACAGGGGAACACTGAAGCTTTCTTT; cdr3_aa: CASGPGQGNTEAFF; clone_size: many; d_call: TRBD1; j_call: TRBJ1-1; v_call: TRBV28
cdr3_nt: TGTGCCAGCAAAAGTCCGGCCGGGGGGGGTCATACGCAGTATTTT; cdr3_aa: CASKSPAGGGHTQYF; clone_size: .; d_call: TRBD2; j_call: TRBJ2-3; v_call: TRBV28
cdr3_nt: TGTGCCAGCAGTCCTTTCGGAAGGAACACTGAAGCTTTCTTT; cdr3_aa: CASSPFGRNTEAFF; clone_size: few; d_call: .; j_call: TRBJ1-1; v_call: TRBV28
cdr3_nt: TGCGCCAGCAGCCAAGTTTTAGGGGATGGCTACACCTTC; cdr3_aa: CASSQVLGDGYTF; clone_size: .; d_call: .; j_call: TRBJ1-2; v_call: TRBV4-1
cdr3_nt: TGTGCCAGCAGCGAAATTCTCCGCGGACTAGCGGTGACAGATACGCAGTATTTT; cdr3_aa: CASSEILRGLAVTDTQYF; clone_size: many; d_call: TRBD2; j_call: TRBJ2-3; v_call: TRBV5-5
cdr3_nt: TGCGCCAGCAGCTTGACTACGTCCCAGGGCGATGAGCAGTTCTTC; cdr3_aa: CASSLTTSQGDEQFF; clone_size: .; d_call: .; j_call: TRBJ2-1; v_call: TRBV5-1
cdr3_nt: TGTGCCACCGACTTAAGGGTGGGCACTGAAGCTTTCTTT; cdr3_aa: CATDLRVGTEAFF; clone_size: .; d_call: .; j_call: TRBJ1-1; v_call: TRBV12-3/TRBV12-4